This T cell receptor beta chain was captured by sequencing in a study of blood T cell repertoires in COVID-19. Study at large: Acute-phase and convalescent COVID-19 samples originated in the United States, Italy and Spain.

Per the authors' pipeline: By means of reference gene primer amplification, nucleated cell counts were estimated. Using immunoSEQ multiplex PCR, the repertoire was profiled, and TCRdb retains in-frame clones only, with some absent. From that table come the V and J calls and clone size; the DNA was used to work out D and trimming. This sample has 210,000 or so clones, with under 90% found just once. Participants were aged about 18 to 89 years from 24 US areas. Either two negative PCRs, clearance, or symptom resolution qualified Cohort 3 donors as recovered. Germline loops: CDR1 SGHRS, CDR2 YFSETQ. This CDR3 region has 15 residues. The V end lost 1 base, the J end lost 1 base, and 11 bases lay between the germline ends.

This rearrangement joins TRBV5-1 to TRBJ1-1, with a tentative D call TRBD1 (6 bases). This receptor was obtained from a man in his sixties who had recovered from COVID-19. Sequenced: PBMCs or T cells enriched from blood (not recorded which). Here the CDR3 DNA reads TGCGCCAGCAGCTTGTATGGGGGCGGGAACACTGAAGCTTTCTTT. Residues: CASSLYGGGNTEAFF.